A selection of T cell receptor beta chains follows, all from one sample in a study of blood T cells in healthy people across ages. Each CDR3 protein gets one entry after TCRdb re-called the 5' RACE reads with MiXCR. Of 550,000 to 700,000 distinct CDR3 sequences in the sample, 25% to 30% were seen once. The sequencing input was blood. The origin of the receptors is a woman aged 70-85 years in good health. Each CDR3 is given with its conserved first and last residue. The D gene is left open where the match is weak. Clone sizes are given selectively: once, few, many, or a class where the clone is expanded.

V gene: TRBV27
J gene: TRBJ2-5
clone size: -
D gene: -
CDR3 DNA: TGTGCCAGCACCGGGCTAGCTTCAGAGACCCAGCACTTC
CDR3 protein: CASTGLASETQHF

V gene: TRBV18
J gene: TRBJ2-7
clone size: few
D gene: -
CDR3 DNA: TGTGCCAGCTCACCCGGGACTGGACAAGAGTACGAGCAGTACTTC
CDR3 protein: CASSPGTGQEYEQYF

V gene: TRBV7-9
J gene: TRBJ1-1
clone size: few
D gene: -
CDR3 DNA: TGTGCCAGCAGGTTGTCGAACACTGAAGCTTTCTTT
CDR3 protein: CASRLSNTEAFF

V gene: TRBV11-3
J gene: TRBJ1-1
clone size: few
D gene: -
CDR3 DNA: TGTGCCAGCAGCTTTAGACGGGGATTATTGAACACTGAAGCTTTCTTT
CDR3 protein: CASSFRRGLLNTEAFF

V gene: TRBV20-1
J gene: TRBJ1-6
clone size: -
D gene: TRBD1
CDR3 DNA: TGCAGTGCTACCGACAGGGCAGGAAGAAATTCACCCCTCCACTTT
CDR3 protein: CSATDRAGRNSPLHF

V gene: TRBV20-1
J gene: TRBJ2-2
clone size: few
D gene: TRBD1
CDR3 DNA: TGCAGTGCTGGGCCGGGACAGGGAACCGGGGAGCTGTTTTTT
CDR3 protein: CSAGPGQGTGELFF

V gene: TRBV28
J gene: TRBJ1-2
clone size: -
D gene: -
CDR3 DNA: TGTGCCAGCAGGCCTTCTAGGAGTCCTTCTATTGGCTACACCTTC
CDR3 protein: CASRPSRSPSIGYTF

V gene: TRBV20-1
J gene: TRBJ1-2
clone size: few
D gene: TRBD1
CDR3 DNA: TGCAGTGCTCCCGGACAGGGCGGTGGCTACACCTTC
CDR3 protein: CSAPGQGGGYTF

V gene: TRBV19
J gene: TRBJ1-2
clone size: -
D gene: -
CDR3 DNA: TGTGCCAGTAGCCCTGGGGGGTTTGATGGCTACACCTTC
CDR3 protein: CASSPGGFDGYTF

V gene: TRBV12-3/TRBV12-4
J gene: TRBJ1-4
clone size: -
D gene: -
CDR3 DNA: TGTGCCAGCAGTTTCCAGGGACCTAATGAAAAACTGTTTTTT
CDR3 protein: CASSFQGPNEKLFF

V gene: TRBV5-5
J gene: TRBJ1-4
clone size: -
D gene: -
CDR3 DNA: TGTGCCAGCAGCACCACGACAAACCTAGGAGAAAAACTGTTTTTT
CDR3 protein: CASSTTTNLGEKLFF

V gene: TRBV2
J gene: TRBJ2-5
clone size: few
D gene: -
CDR3 DNA: TGTGCCAGCCAGCCCGGACGGGGAGAGACCCAGTACTTC
CDR3 protein: CASQPGRGETQYF

V gene: TRBV5-6
J gene: TRBJ2-1
clone size: few
D gene: -
CDR3 DNA: TGTGCCAGCAGCGTAGGGTTGCCGGATGAGCAGTTCTTC
CDR3 protein: CASSVGLPDEQFF

V gene: TRBV7-2
J gene: TRBJ2-2
clone size: -
D gene: -
CDR3 DNA: TGTGCCAGCAGCTTACGTGGCGGGGAGCTGTTTTTT
CDR3 protein: CASSLRGGELFF

V gene: TRBV5-1
J gene: TRBJ2-5
clone size: once
D gene: -
CDR3 DNA: TGCGCCAGCAGCTGGACAGAAGAGACCCAGTACTTC
CDR3 protein: CASSWTEETQYF

V gene: TRBV5-1
J gene: TRBJ2-1
clone size: -
D gene: -
CDR3 DNA: TGCGCCAGCAGCTTGGATTCCAGCATGAATGAGCAGTTCTTC
CDR3 protein: CASSLDSSMNEQFF

V gene: TRBV6-1
J gene: TRBJ2-5
clone size: -
D gene: TRBD2
CDR3 DNA: TGTGCCAGCAGTGACTTGTGGACTAGTGCAGAGACCCAGTACTTC
CDR3 protein: CASSDLWTSAETQYF

V gene: TRBV5-1
J gene: TRBJ2-6
clone size: -
D gene: TRBD1
CDR3 DNA: TGCGCCAGCAGCTCGGGACAGGCCTTCTCTGGGGCCAACGTCCTGACTTTC
CDR3 protein: CASSSGQAFSGANVLTF

V gene: TRBV7-2
J gene: TRBJ2-5
clone size: few
D gene: -
CDR3 DNA: TGTGCCAGCAGCTCCGGCATGACCCAGTACTTC
CDR3 protein: CASSSGMTQYF

V gene: TRBV20-1
J gene: TRBJ1-4
clone size: -
D gene: TRBD1
CDR3 DNA: TGCAGTGCTAGAGATTTTCGACAGGGGAAGGAAAAACTGTTTTTT
CDR3 protein: CSARDFRQGKEKLFF

V gene: TRBV7-2
J gene: TRBJ1-5
clone size: few
D gene: -
CDR3 DNA: TGTGCCAGCAGCTCCCGAAATAGCAATCAGCCCCAGCATTTT
CDR3 protein: CASSSRNSNQPQHF

V gene: TRBV19
J gene: TRBJ2-1
clone size: few
D gene: -
CDR3 DNA: TGTGCCAGTAGTATCTGGCAGGGGCCCTACAATGAGCAGTTCTTC
CDR3 protein: CASSIWQGPYNEQFF

V gene: TRBV28
J gene: TRBJ2-7
clone size: many
D gene: -
CDR3 DNA: TGTGCCAGCAGTTTGTCCCCCTCCTACGAGCAGTACTTC
CDR3 protein: CASSLSPSYEQYF

V gene: TRBV5-1
J gene: TRBJ2-5
clone size: -
D gene: TRBD1
CDR3 DNA: TGCGCCAGCAGCTTGGGGGACAGGGGTTTAGAGACCCAGTACTTC
CDR3 protein: CASSLGDRGLETQYF

V gene: TRBV5-1
J gene: TRBJ2-5
clone size: few
D gene: TRBD1
CDR3 DNA: TGCGCCAGCAGCCTGGGGACAGGGGGCAACGGGGAGACCCAGTACTTC
CDR3 protein: CASSLGTGGNGETQYF

V gene: TRBV29-1
J gene: TRBJ2-7
clone size: -
D gene: -
CDR3 DNA: TGCAGCGTTGCGTCGGGCAGTTCCTACGAGCAGTACTTC
CDR3 protein: CSVASGSSYEQYF